These T cell receptor beta chains were read from a single sample in a study of shared clonotypes between healthy human individuals. Sequenced by immunoSEQ multiplex PCR; TCRdb stores in-frame clones only, minus some. This sample has some 900,000 clones, with about 80% found just once. The sample was memory CD4+ T cells sorted from blood. The receptor source for this set is a man between 18 and 35 years old in good health. Both conserved end residues are part of each CDR3. D genes are given only for firm matches. Clone size is not always given. Where it is, it says once, few, many or a class for expanded clones.

abundance: -
d_gene: TRBD1
v_gene: TRBV7-6
j_gene: TRBJ2-5
len: 15
CDR3aa: CASRTGTGVWETQYF
CDR3nt: TGTGCCAGCAGGACAGGGACAGGGGTTTGGGAGACCCAGTACTTC

abundance: -
d_gene: TRBD2
v_gene: TRBV30
j_gene: TRBJ2-4
len: 13
CDR3aa: CAWSVRGGYIQYF
CDR3nt: TGTGCCTGGAGTGTTCGCGGGGGATACATTCAGTACTTC

abundance: -
d_gene: -
v_gene: TRBV19
j_gene: TRBJ1-1
len: 14
CDR3aa: CASSMVRMNTEAFF
CDR3nt: TGTGCCAGTAGTATGGTCCGGATGAACACTGAAGCTTTCTTT

abundance: few
d_gene: TRBD2
v_gene: TRBV5-4
j_gene: TRBJ2-3
len: 16
CDR3aa: CASSLGSGSTTDTQYF
CDR3nt: TGTGCCAGCAGCTTGGGAAGCGGGAGTACGACAGATACGCAGTATTTT

abundance: -
d_gene: -
v_gene: TRBV5-1
j_gene: TRBJ1-1
len: 14
CDR3aa: CASSSGQTNTEAFF
CDR3nt: TGCGCCAGCAGCTCCGGACAAACGAACACTGAAGCTTTCTTT

abundance: -
d_gene: TRBD1
v_gene: TRBV6-5
j_gene: TRBJ1-2
len: 14
CDR3aa: CASRRQGSNYGYTF
CDR3nt: TGTGCCAGCAGACGACAGGGCTCTAACTATGGCTACACCTTC

abundance: few
d_gene: -
v_gene: TRBV5-1
j_gene: TRBJ2-7
len: 15
CDR3aa: CASSRTGDLGYEQYF
CDR3nt: TGCGCCAGCAGCAGGACGGGAGACCTTGGCTACGAGCAGTACTTC

abundance: -
d_gene: -
v_gene: TRBV7-2
j_gene: TRBJ1-4
len: 13
CDR3aa: CASSLVQNEKLFF
CDR3nt: TGTGCCAGCAGCTTAGTTCAGAATGAAAAACTGTTTTTT

abundance: few
d_gene: TRBD2
v_gene: TRBV9
j_gene: TRBJ2-1
len: 16
CDR3aa: CASSGLAGYSYNEQFF
CDR3nt: TGTGCCAGCAGCGGGCTAGCGGGTTATTCCTACAATGAGCAGTTCTTC

abundance: -
d_gene: TRBD1
v_gene: TRBV18
j_gene: TRBJ2-7
len: 17
CDR3aa: CASSGTPGQPNSYEQYF
CDR3nt: TGTGCCAGCTCTGGGACACCGGGACAGCCGAACTCCTACGAGCAGTACTTC

abundance: -
d_gene: -
v_gene: TRBV5-1
j_gene: TRBJ2-5
len: 15
CDR3aa: CASSPGLTGKETQYF
CDR3nt: TGCGCCAGCAGCCCCGGCCTCACCGGGAAAGAGACCCAGTACTTC

abundance: -
d_gene: -
v_gene: TRBV19
j_gene: TRBJ1-2
len: 14
CDR3aa: CASKEEISTYGYTF
CDR3nt: TGTGCCAGTAAGGAAGAAATAAGCACCTATGGCTACACCTTC

abundance: once
d_gene: -
v_gene: TRBV5-1
j_gene: TRBJ2-7
len: 14
CDR3aa: CASSSGTSSYEQYF
CDR3nt: TGCGCCAGCAGCTCGGGGACGTCTTCGTACGAGCAGTACTTC

abundance: -
d_gene: -
v_gene: TRBV9
j_gene: TRBJ1-6
len: 13
CDR3aa: CASSVSSDSPLHF
CDR3nt: TGTGCCAGCAGCGTCTCGTCGGATTCACCCCTCCACTTT

abundance: -
d_gene: -
v_gene: TRBV7-2
j_gene: TRBJ2-3
len: 15
CDR3aa: CASSLNSVPTDTQYF
CDR3nt: TGTGCCAGCAGCTTAAATAGCGTACCAACAGATACGCAGTATTTT

abundance: -
d_gene: -
v_gene: TRBV5-1
j_gene: TRBJ2-5
len: 14
CDR3aa: CASSPSYKQETQYF
CDR3nt: TGCGCCAGCAGCCCTTCTTATAAACAAGAGACCCAGTACTTC

abundance: -
d_gene: -
v_gene: TRBV7-2
j_gene: TRBJ1-5
len: 16
CDR3aa: CASSLRRDGSNQPQHF
CDR3nt: TGTGCCAGCAGCCTACGCCGGGACGGAAGTAATCAGCCCCAGCATTTT

abundance: once
d_gene: -
v_gene: TRBV2
j_gene: TRBJ1-1
len: 13
CDR3aa: CASSQTENTEAFF
CDR3nt: TGTGCCAGCAGTCAAACAGAGAACACTGAAGCTTTCTTT

abundance: -
d_gene: -
v_gene: TRBV29-1
j_gene: TRBJ2-2
len: 16
CDR3aa: CSVEVGSGGGSGELFF
CDR3nt: TGCAGCGTTGAAGTGGGATCGGGCGGTGGGTCCGGGGAGCTGTTTTTT

abundance: -
d_gene: -
v_gene: TRBV18
j_gene: TRBJ1-2
len: 13
CDR3aa: CASSPEGGYGYTF
CDR3nt: TGTGCCAGCTCACCGGAGGGAGGGTATGGCTACACCTTC

abundance: -
d_gene: -
v_gene: TRBV14
j_gene: TRBJ1-1
len: 16
CDR3aa: CASSQGSKGVNTEAFF
CDR3nt: TGTGCCAGCAGCCAAGGATCCAAGGGGGTGAACACTGAAGCTTTCTTT

abundance: -
d_gene: -
v_gene: TRBV7-2
j_gene: TRBJ2-1
len: 11
CDR3aa: CASSEQFEQFF
CDR3nt: TGTGCCAGCAGCGAACAGTTTGAGCAGTTCTTC

abundance: -
d_gene: -
v_gene: TRBV19
j_gene: TRBJ1-5
len: 12
CDR3aa: CASTESNQPQHF
CDR3nt: TGTGCCAGTACAGAGAGCAATCAGCCCCAGCATTTT

abundance: -
d_gene: TRBD1
v_gene: TRBV5-1
j_gene: TRBJ2-5
len: 15
CDR3aa: CASSSYRGSQETQYF
CDR3nt: TGCGCCAGCAGCTCGTACAGGGGGTCCCAAGAGACCCAGTACTTC

abundance: -
d_gene: -
v_gene: TRBV20-1
j_gene: TRBJ2-7
len: 10
CDR3aa: CSGRRGEQYF
CDR3nt: TGCAGTGGGCGCCGGGGCGAGCAGTACTTC

abundance: -
d_gene: TRBD2
v_gene: TRBV7-7
j_gene: TRBJ2-5
len: 14
CDR3aa: CASSEGLAGETQYF
CDR3nt: TGTGCTAGCAGCGAGGGACTAGCGGGAGAGACCCAGTACTTC

abundance: -
d_gene: -
v_gene: TRBV6-5
j_gene: TRBJ1-5
len: 14
CDR3aa: CATQMAGGNQPQHF
CDR3nt: TGTGCCACCCAGATGGCGGGGGGCAATCAGCCCCAGCATTTT

abundance: -
d_gene: -
v_gene: TRBV10-1
j_gene: TRBJ2-4
len: 12
CDR3aa: CARGRCKNIQYF
CDR3nt: TGCGCCAGGGGGAGATGCAAAAACATTCAGTACTTC

abundance: -
d_gene: TRBD1
v_gene: TRBV2
j_gene: TRBJ2-7
len: 14
CDR3aa: CASSSGTGTYEQYF
CDR3nt: TGTGCCAGCAGTTCAGGGACAGGGACCTACGAGCAGTACTTC

abundance: few
d_gene: -
v_gene: TRBV2
j_gene: TRBJ2-1
len: 13
CDR3aa: CASSRRRTNEQFF
CDR3nt: TGTGCCAGCAGTCGTAGACGGACCAATGAGCAGTTCTTC

abundance: -
d_gene: -
v_gene: TRBV5-1
j_gene: TRBJ2-1
len: 15
CDR3aa: CASSLAGGYYNEQFF
CDR3nt: TGCGCCAGCAGCTTGGCTGGCGGGTACTACAATGAGCAGTTCTTC

abundance: -
d_gene: TRBD1
v_gene: TRBV5-1
j_gene: TRBJ1-1
len: 15
CDR3aa: CASSGGQGLSTEAFF
CDR3nt: TGCGCCAGCAGCGGGGGACAGGGGTTAAGCACTGAAGCTTTCTTT

abundance: once
d_gene: -
v_gene: TRBV30
j_gene: TRBJ1-2
len: 12
CDR3aa: CAWSRTDFGYTF
CDR3nt: TGTGCCTGGAGTCGCACTGACTTTGGCTACACCTTC

abundance: -
d_gene: -
v_gene: TRBV15
j_gene: TRBJ1-4
len: 12
CDR3aa: CATSRVSEKLFF
CDR3nt: TGTGCCACCAGCAGAGTGTCTGAAAAACTGTTTTTT

abundance: -
d_gene: TRBD2
v_gene: TRBV18
j_gene: TRBJ2-3
len: 15
CDR3aa: CASSPPAGGVDTQYF
CDR3nt: TGTGCCAGCTCACCACCGGCGGGAGGGGTGGATACGCAGTATTTT

abundance: few
d_gene: TRBD1
v_gene: TRBV2
j_gene: TRBJ1-2
len: 13
CDR3aa: CASGTGANYGYTF
CDR3nt: TGTGCCAGCGGGACAGGGGCCAACTATGGCTACACCTTC

abundance: -
d_gene: TRBD2
v_gene: TRBV18
j_gene: TRBJ2-7
len: 17
CDR3aa: CASSLIAGTNTGYEQYF
CDR3nt: TGTGCCAGCTCACTCATAGCGGGGACAAATACAGGCTACGAGCAGTACTTC

abundance: -
d_gene: TRBD1
v_gene: TRBV7-9
j_gene: TRBJ1-6
len: 15
CDR3aa: CASSQDRGPGSPLHF
CDR3nt: TGTGCCAGCAGCCAAGACAGGGGCCCTGGGTCACCCCTCCACTTT

abundance: -
d_gene: TRBD2
v_gene: TRBV29-1
j_gene: TRBJ2-1
len: 15
CDR3aa: CSVTRTSGGYNEQFF
CDR3nt: TGCAGCGTTACTCGGACTAGCGGGGGGTACAATGAGCAGTTCTTC

abundance: -
d_gene: -
v_gene: TRBV18
j_gene: TRBJ1-1
len: 16
CDR3aa: CASKTDEMRMNTEAFF
CDR3nt: TGTGCCAGCAAGACCGACGAGATGCGCATGAACACTGAAGCTTTCTTT

abundance: -
d_gene: TRBD1
v_gene: TRBV19
j_gene: TRBJ2-2
len: 16
CDR3aa: CASSPRTGGNTGELFF
CDR3nt: TGTGCCAGTAGTCCACGGACAGGGGGAAACACCGGGGAGCTGTTTTTT

abundance: -
d_gene: -
v_gene: TRBV7-9
j_gene: TRBJ2-7
len: 16
CDR3aa: CASSSLGERDSYEQYF
CDR3nt: TGTGCCAGCAGCTCCTTGGGGGAGAGGGACTCCTACGAGCAGTACTTC

abundance: few
d_gene: -
v_gene: TRBV10-1
j_gene: TRBJ2-7
len: 14
CDR3aa: CASSEFTGSNEQYF
CDR3nt: TGCGCCAGCAGTGAGTTTACAGGGTCCAACGAGCAGTACTTC

abundance: -
d_gene: TRBD1
v_gene: TRBV6-5
j_gene: TRBJ2-1
len: 15
CDR3aa: CASSYLGTGYNEQFF
CDR3nt: TGTGCCAGCAGTTACCTTGGGACAGGGTACAATGAGCAGTTCTTC

abundance: -
d_gene: TRBD1
v_gene: TRBV6-5
j_gene: TRBJ1-2
len: 15
CDR3aa: CASIRQGGSNYGYTF
CDR3nt: TGTGCCAGCATCAGACAGGGAGGGTCTAACTATGGCTACACCTTC

abundance: -
d_gene: -
v_gene: TRBV7-2
j_gene: TRBJ2-2
len: 14
CDR3aa: CASSSRRGLGELFF
CDR3nt: TGTGCCAGCAGCTCCCGAAGAGGACTGGGGGAGCTGTTTTTT

abundance: -
d_gene: -
v_gene: TRBV14
j_gene: TRBJ1-2
len: 13
CDR3aa: CASSQAGDRGYTF
CDR3nt: TGTGCCAGCAGCCAAGCGGGAGACCGGGGCTACACCTTC

abundance: -
d_gene: -
v_gene: TRBV6-5
j_gene: TRBJ2-7
len: 15
CDR3aa: CASSKSPPQRREQYF
CDR3nt: TGTGCCAGCAGCAAATCCCCTCCACAGCGGCGCGAGCAGTACTTC

abundance: once
d_gene: TRBD1
v_gene: TRBV5-1
j_gene: TRBJ2-5
len: 17
CDR3aa: CASSFRTGGTYQETQYF
CDR3nt: TGCGCCAGCAGCTTTCGAACAGGGGGCACGTACCAAGAGACCCAGTACTTC